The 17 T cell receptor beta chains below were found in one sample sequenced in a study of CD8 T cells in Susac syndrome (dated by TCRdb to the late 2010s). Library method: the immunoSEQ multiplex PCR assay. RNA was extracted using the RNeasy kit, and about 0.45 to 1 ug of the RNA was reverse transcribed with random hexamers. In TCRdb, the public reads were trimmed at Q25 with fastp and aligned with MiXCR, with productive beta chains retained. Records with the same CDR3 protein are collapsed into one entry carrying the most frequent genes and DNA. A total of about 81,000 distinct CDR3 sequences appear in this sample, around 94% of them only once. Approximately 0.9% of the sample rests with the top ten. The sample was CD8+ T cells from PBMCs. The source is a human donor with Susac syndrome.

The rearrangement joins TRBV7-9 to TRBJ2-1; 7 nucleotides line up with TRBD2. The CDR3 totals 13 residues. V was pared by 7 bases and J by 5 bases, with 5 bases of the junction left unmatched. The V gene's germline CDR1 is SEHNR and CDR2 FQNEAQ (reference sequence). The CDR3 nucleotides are TGTGCCAGCATGCGGCTAGCGGACAATGAGCAGTTCTTC. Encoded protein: CASMRLADNEQFF.

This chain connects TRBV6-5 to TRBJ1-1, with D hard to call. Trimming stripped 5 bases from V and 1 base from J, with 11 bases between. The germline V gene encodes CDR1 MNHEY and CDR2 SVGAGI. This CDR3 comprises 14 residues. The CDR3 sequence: CASSQRNTNTEAFF. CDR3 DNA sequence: TGTGCCAGCAGTCAGCGCAATACGAACACTGAAGCTTTCTTT.

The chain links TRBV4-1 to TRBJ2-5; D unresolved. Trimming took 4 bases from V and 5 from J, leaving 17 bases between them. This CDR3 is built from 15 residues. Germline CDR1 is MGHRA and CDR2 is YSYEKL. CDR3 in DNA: TGCGCCAGCAGCCGCCTCATCGGCCGATCGGAGACCCAGTACTTC. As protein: CASSRLIGRSETQYF.

The CDR3 DNA sequence: TGTGCCAGCAGCTGGGGTACACGGAGCAGTGACAATGAGCAGTTCTTC. This translates into CASSWGTRSSDNEQFF. The chain uses TRBV13 and TRBJ2-1; D is uncertain. In germline, CDR1 is PRHDT, CDR2 FYEKMQ (reference sequence). CDR3 length: 16 amino acids. The germline V and J ends were trimmed by 4 bases and 5 bases, with 18 bases remaining between them.

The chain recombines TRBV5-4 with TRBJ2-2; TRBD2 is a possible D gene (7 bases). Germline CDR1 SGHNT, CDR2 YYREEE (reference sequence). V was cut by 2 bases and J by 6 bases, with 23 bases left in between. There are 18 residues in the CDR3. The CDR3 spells CASSFPRDSGGASGELFF. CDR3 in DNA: TGTGCCAGCAGCTTCCCCCGGGATTCGGGGGGCGCATCCGGGGAGCTGTTTTTT. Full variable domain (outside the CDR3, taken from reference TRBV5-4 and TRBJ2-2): ETGVTQSPTHLIKTRGQQVTLRCSSQSGHNTVSWYQQALGQGPQFIFQYYREEENGRGNFPPRFSGLQFPNYSSELNVNALELDDSALYLCASSFPRDSGGASGELFFGEGSRLTVL.

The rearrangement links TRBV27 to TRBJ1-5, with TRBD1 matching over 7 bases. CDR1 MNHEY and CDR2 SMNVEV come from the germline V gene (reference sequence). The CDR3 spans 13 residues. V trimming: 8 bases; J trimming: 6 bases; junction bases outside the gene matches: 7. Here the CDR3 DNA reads TGTGCCAGCCTCCAGGGGGTTGCTCAGCCCCAGCATTTT. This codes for CASLQGVAQPQHF.

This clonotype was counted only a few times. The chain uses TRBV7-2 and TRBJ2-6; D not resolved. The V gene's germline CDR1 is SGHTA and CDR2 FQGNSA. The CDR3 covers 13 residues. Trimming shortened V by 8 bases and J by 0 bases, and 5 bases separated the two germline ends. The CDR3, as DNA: TGTGCCAGCCGACGCTCTGGGGCCAACGTCCTGACTTTC. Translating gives CASRRSGANVLTF.

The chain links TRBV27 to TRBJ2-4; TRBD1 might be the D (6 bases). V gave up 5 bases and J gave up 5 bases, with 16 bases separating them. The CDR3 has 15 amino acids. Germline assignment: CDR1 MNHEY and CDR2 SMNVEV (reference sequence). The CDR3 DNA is TGTGCCAGCAGTCCCCTCCGGGACACAGAAAACATTCAGTACTTC. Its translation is CASSPLRDTENIQYF.

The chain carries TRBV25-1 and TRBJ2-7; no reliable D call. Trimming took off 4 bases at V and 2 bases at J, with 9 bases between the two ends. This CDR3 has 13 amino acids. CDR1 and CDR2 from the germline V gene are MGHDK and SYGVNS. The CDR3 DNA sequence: TGTGCCAGCAGTGTCCCGATTACCTACGAGCAGTACTTC. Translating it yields CASSVPITYEQYF.

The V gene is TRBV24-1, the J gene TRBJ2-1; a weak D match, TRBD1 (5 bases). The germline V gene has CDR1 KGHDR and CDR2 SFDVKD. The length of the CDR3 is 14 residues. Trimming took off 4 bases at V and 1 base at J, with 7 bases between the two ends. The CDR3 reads CATSEAGSYNEQFF. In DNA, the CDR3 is TGTGCCACCAGTGAGGCAGGGTCCTACAATGAGCAGTTCTTC.

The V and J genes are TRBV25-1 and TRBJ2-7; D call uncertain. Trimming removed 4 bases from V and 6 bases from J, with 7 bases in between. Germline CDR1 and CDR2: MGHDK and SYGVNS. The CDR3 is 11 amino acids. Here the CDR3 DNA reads TGTGCCAGCAGTGTTTCGGGCGAGCAGTACTTC. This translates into CASSVSGEQYF.

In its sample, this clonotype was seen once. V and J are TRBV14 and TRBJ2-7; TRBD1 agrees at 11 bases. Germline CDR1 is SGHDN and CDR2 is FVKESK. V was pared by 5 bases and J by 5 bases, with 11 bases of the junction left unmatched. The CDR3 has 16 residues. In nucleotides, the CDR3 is TGTGCCAGCAGCTTATTACCGGGACAGGGGGACAACGAGCAGTACTTC. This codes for CASSLLPGQGDNEQYF. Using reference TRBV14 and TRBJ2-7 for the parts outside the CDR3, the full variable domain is EAGVTQFPSHSVIEKGQTVTLRCDPISGHDNLYWYRRVMGKEIKFLLHFVKESKQDESGMPNNRFLAERTGGTYSTLKVQPAELEDSGVYFCASSLLPGQGDNEQYFGPGTRLTVT.

CDR3 in amino acids: CASSLVVNYGYTF. The CDR3 nucleotides read TGTGCCAGCAGCTTGGTAGTTAACTATGGCTACACCTTC. The rearrangement links TRBV5-6 to TRBJ1-2; D gene ambiguous. CDR1 is SGHDT, CDR2 YYEEEE, per germline. The CDR3 has 13 residues. V gave up 0 bases and J gave up 1 base, with 4 bases separating them. The variable domain in full, completed from reference TRBV5-6 and TRBJ1-2, reads DAGVTQSPTHLIKTRGQQVTLRCSPKSGHDTVSWYQQALGQGPQFIFQYYEEEERQRGNFPDRFSGHQFPNYSSELNVNALLLGDSALYLCASSLVVNYGYTFGSGTRLTVV.

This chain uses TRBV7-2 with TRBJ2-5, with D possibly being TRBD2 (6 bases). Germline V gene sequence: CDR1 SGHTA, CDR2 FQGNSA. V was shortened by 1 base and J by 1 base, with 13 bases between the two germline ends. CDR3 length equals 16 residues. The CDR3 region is CASSLDGGVLQETQYF. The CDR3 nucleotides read TGTGCCAGCAGCTTAGATGGCGGGGTCCTCCAAGAGACCCAGTACTTC.

The CDR3 loop is CASSLGGGSPLHF. For the CDR3, the DNA is TGTGCCAGCAGTTTGGGGGGCGGTTCACCCCTCCACTTT. The gene calls are TRBV27 and TRBJ1-6; the D gene is possibly TRBD1 (6 bases). The CDR3 extends over 13 amino acids. The V and J ends lost 3 bases and 9 bases respectively, with 9 bases between them. Germline loops: CDR1 MNHEY, CDR2 SMNVEV (reference sequence).

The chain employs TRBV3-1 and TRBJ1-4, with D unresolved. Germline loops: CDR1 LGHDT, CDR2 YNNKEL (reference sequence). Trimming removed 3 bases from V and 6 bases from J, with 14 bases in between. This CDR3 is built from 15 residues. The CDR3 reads CASSQIWAADEKLFF. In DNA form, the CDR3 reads TGTGCCAGCAGCCAGATCTGGGCGGCCGATGAAAAACTGTTTTTT.

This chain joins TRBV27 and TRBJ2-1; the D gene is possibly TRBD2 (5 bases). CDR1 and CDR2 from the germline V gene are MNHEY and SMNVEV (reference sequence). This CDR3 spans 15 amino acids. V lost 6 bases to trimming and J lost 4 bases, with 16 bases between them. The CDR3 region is CASSPNSGEYNEQFF. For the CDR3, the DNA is TGTGCCAGCAGCCCCAACAGCGGAGAATACAATGAGCAGTTCTTC.